The 25 T cell receptor beta chains below all came from one sample that was sequenced in a study of T cell responses to AZD1222 COVID-19 vaccine (dated by TCRdb to 2020 to 2023). The time point label corresponds to: baseline before first vaccination. The treatment or condition label on this specimen signifies: meningococcal conjugate vaccine given as trial control. Libraries came from the immunoSEQ multiplex PCR assay. The clones in this table, taken by TCRdb from immuneACCESS, are in-frame only. Not every clone is retained; where verified, under half of the shortfall comes from an unresolved V gene, and the cause of the rest is unknown. The sample table contains about 130,000 clones; only one count was recorded for 80% to 95% of them. The top ten constitute about 4.4% of the sample. The sequencing here drew on peripheral blood, taken on day 0 of MenACWY control vaccination. The receptors come from an adult in good health.

The genes are TRBV18 and TRBJ2-5, with D unresolved. This CDR3 is 14 amino acids long. From germline, CDR1 is KGHSH and CDR2 LQKENI. Trimming took 3 bases from V and 4 from J, leaving 12 bases between them. The CDR3 sequence is CASSPGRQGETQYF. In DNA form, the CDR3 reads TGTGCCAGCTCACCCGGGCGCCAAGGAGAGACCCAGTACTTC.

A few counts support this clone. This chain uses TRBV6-4 with TRBJ2-7; 7 bases fit TRBD1. With 6 bases clipped from V and 2 bases from J, the junction kept 7 bases outside the gene matches. In germline, CDR1 is MRHNA, CDR2 SNTAGT. The CDR3 runs to 14 residues. CDR3 in DNA: TGTGCCAGCAGCGTACAGGGGCATCCCTACGAGCAGTACTTC. It is translated as CASSVQGHPYEQYF.

The V and J genes are TRBV9 and TRBJ1-3, with TRBD1 identical over 7 bases. The CDR3 contains 15 residues. Germline lookup yields CDR1 SGDLS and CDR2 YYNGEE. V lost 3 bases to trimming and J lost 0 bases; unmatched junction nucleotides: 3. This chain's CDR3 is CASSEGQFSGNTIYF. DNA for the CDR3: TGTGCCAGCAGCGAGGGACAGTTCTCTGGAAACACCATATATTTT.

The chain has TRBV5-6 and TRBJ1-6; D ambiguous. From germline, CDR1 is SGHDT and CDR2 YYEEEE. Trimming left V 2 bases short and J 7 bases short, with 10 bases between. This CDR3 has 14 amino acids. The DNA of the CDR3 is TGTGCCAGCAGCTTTAGGGAAAAAAATTCACCCCTCCACTTT. This sequence encodes CASSFREKNSPLHF.

The J gene is TRBJ2-1, the V gene TRBV7-2; maybe TRBD2 (5 bases). This CDR3 is built from 16 residues. Germline V lookup: CDR1 SGHTA, CDR2 FQGNSA. Trimming pared 4 bases from V and 13 bases from J, leaving 26 bases between. The chain's CDR3 is CASSSEGGGWTQVQFF. The CDR3 nucleotides read TGTGCCAGCAGCTCCGAAGGAGGTGGTTGGACCCAGGTTCAGTTCTTC.

The chain recombines TRBV2 with TRBJ1-5; possibly TRBD1 for D (5 bases). V dropped 6 bases and J dropped 2 bases, with 5 bases sitting between them. The CDR3 is 12 residues long. Germline V gene sequence: CDR1 SNHLY, CDR2 FYNNEI. DNA for the CDR3: TGTGCCAGCAGACAGGGCAATCAGCCCCAGCATTTT. Translating it yields CASRQGNQPQHF.

V is TRBV14 and J is TRBJ1-6, with TRBD1 as a possible D gene (6 bases). The CDR3 runs to 14 residues. V was shortened by 5 bases and J by 9 bases, with 14 bases between the two germline ends. CDR1 SGHDN and CDR2 FVKESK come from the germline V gene. This chain's CDR3 is CASSSTPRGSPLHF. CDR3 DNA: TGTGCCAGCAGCTCTACCCCCAGGGGTTCACCCCTCCACTTT. Filled out from reference TRBV14 and TRBJ1-6, the complete variable domain reads EAGVTQFPSHSVIEKGQTVTLRCDPISGHDNLYWYRRVMGKEIKFLLHFVKESKQDESGMPNNRFLAERTGGTYSTLKVQPAELEDSGVYFCASSSTPRGSPLHFGNGTRLTVT.

CDR3 sequence reads: CASSEGLGYEQYF. CDR3 DNA: TGTGCCAGCAGTGAAGGTCTGGGATACGAGCAGTACTTC. This chain links TRBV2 with TRBJ2-7; no firm D call. The germline CDR1 and CDR2 sequences are SNHLY and FYNNEI. Trimming stripped 1 base from V and 4 bases from J, with 8 bases between. This CDR3 is 13 amino acids long.

V is TRBV5-1 and J is TRBJ1-2; the match to TRBD1 covers 10 bases. Losses at the gene ends were 1 base for V and 7 bases for J; bases not matched to a gene: 13. The V gene's germline CDR1 is SGHRS and CDR2 YFSETQ. The CDR3 loop spans 17 amino acids. CDR3 sequence (DNA): TGCGCCAGCAGCTTGAGTTTGAGGGACAGGGGAAACACTGGCTACACCTTC. Amino acids: CASSLSLRDRGNTGYTF.

V and J are TRBV28 and TRBJ1-6, with 8 bases lining up with TRBD1. Germline CDR1 and CDR2: MDHEN and SYDVKM. The CDR3 has 16 residues. Unmatched junction bases numbered 11, after V lost 4 bases and J lost 9 bases. The CDR3: CASSSTPDRGGSPLHF. The CDR3 region has the DNA TGTGCCAGCAGTTCCACCCCAGACAGGGGTGGTTCACCCCTCCACTTT.

The chain recombines TRBV18 with TRBJ2-3; 8 bases are a match to TRBD2. The CDR3 length is 16 residues. J lost 0 bases, V lost 3 bases, and 5 bases had no gene match. The V gene's germline CDR1 is KGHSH and CDR2 LQKENI. CDR3 sequence (DNA): TGTGCCAGCTCACCCCTTCGCGGGAGGAGCACAGATACGCAGTATTTT. Amino acid sequence: CASSPLRGRSTDTQYF.

This chain connects TRBV27 to TRBJ2-7; 8 bases match TRBD2. From germline, CDR1 is MNHEY and CDR2 SMNVEV (reference sequence). The CDR3 spans 14 residues. J was trimmed by 6 bases and V by 7 bases; bases with no gene match: 11. The CDR3 sequence is CASTLLAGGGEQYF. In DNA form, the CDR3 reads TGTGCCAGCACCCTCCTGGCGGGAGGCGGCGAGCAGTACTTC.

The V call is TRBV6-5, the J call TRBJ1-6; the D gene is possibly TRBD1 (6 bases). Germline CDR1 is MNHEY and CDR2 is SVGAGI. Trimming removed 2 bases at V and 10 bases at J, with 15 bases between. The CDR3 is 15 residues long. The chain's CDR3 is CASSYGSGGRSPLHF. DNA of the CDR3: TGTGCCAGCAGTTACGGGTCTGGGGGCAGATCACCCCTCCACTTT.

The chain joins TRBV5-6 to TRBJ2-2; D is unresolved. V gave up 2 bases and J gave up 2 bases, with 4 bases separating them. CDR3 length: 13 amino acids. Germline V gene data show CDR1 as SGHDT and CDR2 as YYEEEE. In DNA, the CDR3 is TGTGCCAGCAGCTTACTTAACACCGGGGAGCTGTTTTTT. The encoded protein is CASSLLNTGELFF.

V and J are TRBV12-3 or TRBV12-4 and TRBJ1-1; possible D gene TRBD1, 6 bases. The CDR3 totals 13 residues. Trimming pared 6 bases from V and 10 bases from J, leaving 18 bases between. The chain's CDR3 is CASRGAFPPRAFF. CDR3 coding DNA: TGTGCCAGCAGGGGGGCATTTCCTCCTCGAGCTTTCTTT.

V usage is TRBV18 and J usage is TRBJ1-5; D is perhaps TRBD1 (5 bases). Germline V gives CDR1 KGHSH, CDR2 LQKENI. The CDR3 sequence is 14 residues long. V lost 1 base and J lost 7, with 11 bases in between. Here the CDR3 DNA reads TGTGCCAGCTCACCACAGGGGATGGGGCAGCCCCAGCATTTT. Protein product: CASSPQGMGQPQHF. Drawing the rest from reference TRBV18 and TRBJ1-5, the complete variable domain is NAGVMQNPRHLVRRRGQEARLRCSPMKGHSHVYWYRQLPEEGLKFMVYLQKENIIDESGMPKERFSAEFPKEGPSILRIQQVVRGDSAAYFCASSPQGMGQPQHFGDGTRLSIL.

V usage is TRBV6-4 and J usage is TRBJ1-5; TRBD1 is a possible D gene (5 bases). Germline assignment: CDR1 MRHNA and CDR2 SNTAGT. The ends were cut back, 6 bases at V and 4 bases at J, with 10 bases in the middle. This CDR3 is 13 amino acids long. In DNA form, the CDR3 reads TGTGCCAGCAGCCCAGGGCCTAATCAGCCCCAGCATTTT. Its translation: CASSPGPNQPQHF.

V usage is TRBV6-5 and J usage is TRBJ1-3; a weak D match, TRBD1 (6 bases). V was shortened by 3 bases and J by 4 bases, with 16 bases between the two germline ends. Germline CDR1 reads MNHEY; CDR2 reads SVGAGI. The CDR3 contains 16 residues. The CDR3 here is CASSYSGGARGNTIYF. The CDR3 DNA reads as TGTGCCAGCAGTTATTCTGGGGGCGCCCGGGGAAACACCATATATTTT.

The chain links TRBV18 to TRBJ1-2; D unclear. In germline, CDR1 is KGHSH, CDR2 LQKENI. V lost 3 bases, J lost 5 bases, and 16 bases lay in between. There are 15 residues in the CDR3. The CDR3 DNA is TGTGCCAGCTCACCCGCCGGGCCAGGCGGTTATGGCTACACCTTC. Protein: CASSPAGPGGYGYTF.

V and J are TRBV7-7 and TRBJ2-1; D may match TRBD1 or TRBD2 (6 bases each). Trimming pared 0 bases from V and 5 bases from J, leaving 11 bases between. CDR3 length: 15 amino acids. Germline CDR1 is SSHAT and CDR2 is FNYEAQ (reference sequence). This CDR3 reads CASSLAGGGHNEQFF. In DNA, the CDR3 is TGTGCCAGCAGCTTAGCGGGTGGGGGGCACAATGAGCAGTTCTTC.

The chain couples TRBV28 to TRBJ1-5, with 8 bases matching TRBD1. Germline V gene data show CDR1 as MDHEN and CDR2 as SYDVKM. The CDR3 runs to 14 residues. The J segment lost 7 bases and the V segment lost 4 bases, leaving 6 bases of the junction unmatched. The CDR3 loop is CASSSSGGRQPQHF. CDR3 nucleotides: TGTGCCAGCAGTTCATCAGGGGGCCGACAGCCCCAGCATTTT.

This clone came up once. The J gene is TRBJ1-5, the V gene TRBV7-9, with 10 bases lining up with TRBD1. Per the germline V gene, CDR1 is SEHNR and CDR2 is FQNEAQ (reference sequence). Trimming cost V 1 base and J 0 bases; bases outside gene matches: 3. This CDR3 spans 17 amino acids. CDR3 sequence (DNA): TGTGCCAGCAGCTTAGGGACAGGGGGTGATAGCAATCAGCCCCAGCATTTT. Protein product: CASSLGTGGDSNQPQHF.

The chain links TRBV27 to TRBJ2-7; no clear D gene. V lost 8 bases and J lost 6, with 8 bases in between. This CDR3 has 10 residues. CDR1 MNHEY and CDR2 SMNVEV come from the germline V gene (reference sequence). The DNA for the CDR3 is TGTGCCAGCGGGGTGGCCGAGCAGTACTTC. This codes for CASGVAEQYF.

The rearrangement links TRBV15 to TRBJ2-1, with 16 bases that match TRBD2. The CDR3 totals 16 residues. Germline lookup yields CDR1 LNHNV and CDR2 YYDKDF (reference sequence). Germline trimming cut 5 bases from V and 8 bases from J; bases unmatched to any gene: 6. The CDR3 DNA follows: TGTGCCACCAGCCGGGGACTAGCGGGAGGGCCCTATGAGCAGTTCTTC. It is translated as CATSRGLAGGPYEQFF. The variable domain in full, with the rest retrieved from reference TRBV15 and TRBJ2-1, is DAMVIQNPRYQVTQFGKPVTLSCSQTLNHNVMYWYQQKSSQAPKLLFHYYDKDFNNEADTPDNFQSRRPNTSFCFLDIRSPGLGDTAMYLCATSRGLAGGPYEQFFGPGTRLTVL.

The chain employs TRBV7-5 and TRBJ2-1; the table gives TRBD1 as D, unverified against the DNA. TRBV7-5 is termed a pseudogene. This CDR3 is 13 amino acids long. CDR3 DNA: TGTGTCAGAAGCCCAGGGTCGTCGAATGAGCAGTTCTTC. Amino acid sequence: CVRSPGSSNEQFF.